This T cell receptor (beta chain) was captured by sequencing in a study of blood T cell repertoires in COVID-19. Looking at the study overall: Acute and convalescent COVID-19 samples came from the United States, Italy and Spain.

This clone was detected only once. CDR3 size: 15 residues. The V and J ends lost 3 bases and 8 bases, in that order; junction bases with no gene match: 7. Looked up from germline, CDR1 is DFQATT and CDR2 is SNEGSKA (reference sequence). Original processing notes: By means of reference gene primer amplification, nucleated cell counts were estimated. Sequenced by immunoSEQ multiplex PCR; TCRdb stores in-frame clones only, minus some. V and J calls and clone size are copied from that table; D and trimming were computed from the DNA. This sample has about 260,000 clones, with 84% found just once. The specimen sequenced was peripheral blood. This sequence originates from a human donor in a cohort sampled during active COVID-19. The V and J genes are TRBV20-1 and TRBJ2-1; 13 bases agree with TRBD2. CDR3 nucleotide sequence: TGCAGTGCTAGTAAAGGACTAGCGGGAGTTGATGAGCAGTTCTTC. Its protein product is CSASKGLAGVDEQFF.